One and the same sample provided the 13 T cell receptor beta chains below, sequenced in a study of T-cell memory formation after mild COVID-19. Each CDR3 protein is one row after TCRdb ran MiXCR on the 5' RACE reads. The sample shows approximately 340,000 distinct CDR3 sequences, 15% of them seen only once. Sequenced: PBMCs or a T cell subset sorted from them (not recorded which). All receptors derive from a man younger than 30 who had mild COVID-19 (a few samples of this study predate the infection). Cell type and time point are not known.

The chain has TRBV6-4 and TRBJ2-7; D call uncertain. This CDR3 comprises 13 residues. Per the germline V gene, CDR1 is MRHNA and CDR2 is SNTAGT. V was pared by 5 bases and J by 2 bases, with 10 bases between. CDR3 region: CASSKGRTYEQYV. The DNA for the CDR3 is TGTGCCAGCAGTAAAGGAAGGACCTACGAGCAGTACGTC.

This clonotype was recorded a few times. The chain recombines TRBV9 with TRBJ2-5; D unclear. V shed 2 bases and J shed 1 base, with 12 bases lying between them. Per germline, CDR1 SGDLS and CDR2 YYNGEE. The CDR3 is 15 amino acids. In nucleotides, the CDR3 is TGTGCCAGCAGCGTGGGGTCCCAGGTCCAAGAGACCCAGTACTTC. This encodes CASSVGSQVQETQYF.

V gene TRBV4-2 combines with J gene TRBJ1-2; 8 bases are shared with TRBD1. After removal of 0 bases from V and 3 bases from J, the junction contained 3 bases not matched to a gene. Looked up from germline, CDR1 is LGHNA and CDR2 is YNFKEQ. This CDR3 region has 15 residues. The CDR3 DNA follows: TGTGCCAGCAGCCAAGATGCGGACAGGGACTATGGCTACACCTTC. It translates to CASSQDADRDYGYTF.

This clonotype turned up a few times. This chain uses TRBV4-2 with TRBJ1-2, with D possibly being TRBD1 (5 bases). The CDR3 is 13 residues long. V lost 3 bases to trimming and J lost 6 bases, with 11 bases between them. Per the germline V gene, CDR1 is LGHNA and CDR2 is YNFKEQ. This CDR3 is CASSHRGVDGYTF. CDR3 sequence (DNA): TGTGCCAGCAGCCATCGGGGGGTAGATGGCTACACCTTC.

CDR3 residues: CSARPQGTDTQYF. The CDR3 coding sequence is TGCAGTGCTAGACCCCAGGGGACAGATACGCAGTATTTT. This chain connects TRBV20-1 to TRBJ2-3, with D perhaps matching TRBD1 (6 bases). Germline V gene data show CDR1 as DFQATT and CDR2 as SNEGSKA (reference sequence). This CDR3 is built from 13 residues. V lost 2 bases, J lost 3 bases, and 9 bases lay in between.

This clonotype was recorded many times. CDR3 protein: CASSLGRGNYEQYF. Written as DNA, the CDR3 is TGCGCCAGCAGCCTGGGTAGGGGAAACTACGAGCAGTACTTC. The chain recombines TRBV5-1 with TRBJ2-7, with D possibly matching TRBD1 (5 bases). The germline V gene has CDR1 SGHRS and CDR2 YFSETQ. The CDR3 consists of 14 residues. V was trimmed by 4 bases and J by 3 bases, leaving 14 bases between them.

This clonotype was seen only a few times. The V gene is TRBV4-3, the J gene TRBJ2-1; either TRBD1 or TRBD2 may supply D (5 bases each). Germline CDR1 and CDR2: LGHNA and YSLEER. The CDR3 sequence is 19 residues long. The germline V and J ends were trimmed by 5 bases and 3 bases, with 26 bases remaining between them. CDR3 loop: CASSAQGSGRTRGYNEQFF. In DNA, the CDR3 is TGCGCCAGCAGCGCTCAAGGCTCGGGTCGGACGAGGGGCTACAATGAGCAGTTCTTC.

This clonotype came up a few times. The chain joins TRBV12-3 or TRBV12-4 to TRBJ2-5; D not resolved. V dropped 3 bases and J dropped 5 bases, with 13 bases sitting between them. The CDR3 loop spans 14 amino acids. The CDR3 sequence: CASSFYDVGETQYF. The CDR3 DNA is TGTGCCAGCAGTTTTTACGATGTTGGGGAGACCCAGTACTTC.

This clonotype appeared a few times. The chain uses TRBV12-3 or TRBV12-4 and TRBJ1-5, with no clear D. V was shortened by 3 bases and J by 5 bases, with 8 bases between the two germline ends. The CDR3 has 13 amino acids. The CDR3 nucleotides read TGTGCCAGCAGTTTCCTACGGGATCAGCCCCAGCATTTT. This codes for CASSFLRDQPQHF.

This clonotype was counted between two and nine times. The chain links TRBV28 to TRBJ2-3, with 8 bases aligning to TRBD1. Trimming at V came to 5 bases and at J to 4 bases, leaving 2 bases not matched to a gene. The CDR3 extends over 13 amino acids. Germline loops: CDR1 MDHEN, CDR2 SYDVKM. The chain's CDR3 is CASSRTGPDTQYF. CDR3 bases: TGTGCCAGCAGTCGGACAGGGCCAGATACGCAGTATTTT.

The sample holds a few counts of this clonotype. The CDR3, as DNA: TGCGCCAGCAGCCAGCCGGACAGGTCGGGAGAAAAACTGTTTTTT. It specifies CASSQPDRSGEKLFF. This sequence joins TRBV4-3 and TRBJ1-4; 7 bases are a match to TRBD1. V was pared by 3 bases and J by 8 bases, with 9 bases of the junction left unmatched. Germline CDR1 LGHNA, CDR2 YSLEER. The CDR3 extends over 15 amino acids.

This clonotype has a count of ten or more. The J gene is TRBJ2-1, the V gene TRBV7-3; 8 bases match TRBD2. Germline V CDR1 and CDR2: SGHTA, FQGTGA. Unmatched junction bases numbered 6, after V lost 5 bases and J lost 9 bases. This CDR3 comprises 13 residues. DNA for the CDR3: TGTGCCAGCAGCCCCGGGACTAGGAGTGAGCAGTTCTTC. As protein: CASSPGTRSEQFF.

This sequence joins TRBV7-9 and TRBJ1-6, with 9 bases aligning to TRBD1. CDR3 length equals 15 residues. With V trimmed by 5 bases and J by 8 bases, 7 bases remained unmatched. Germline V gene data show CDR1 as SEHNR and CDR2 as FQNEAQ (reference sequence). CDR3: CASSQRDRVDSPLHF. The CDR3 nucleotides are TGTGCCAGCAGCCAACGGGACAGGGTGGATTCACCCCTCCACTTT.